This T cell receptor beta chain derives from a study of PD-1 blockade in classical Hodgkin lymphoma (dated by TCRdb to between 2020 and 2021). Broadly, across the study: Nivolumab dosing was 3 mg/kg intravenously every 2 weeks, continuing until either disease progression or unacceptable toxicity. The study used CyTOF and TCR beta sequencing to define a peripheral blood immune signature of response to PD-1 blockade in classical Hodgkin lymphoma. Summary of the overall study and its limitations: A significant rise by C4D1 was seen in CD4+ but not CD8+ TCR diversity (p=0.0027 vs p=0.16), with the rise being most apparent in complete responders (p=0.02). Trial patients with a complete response had baseline diversity similar to that of newly diagnosed patients, while partial responders and progressors had significantly lower diversity. Patients starting nivolumab less than 1 year after ASCT had lower diversity and were excluded from later analyses to avoid confounding by immune reconstitution. The study was restricted to a single clinical trial cohort, and the causes of repertoire differences, possibly disease activity or prior therapy, were left undefined. Baseline TCR diversity was reported to be lower in newly diagnosed patients than in healthy donors, and even lower in relapsed/refractory patients.

The Qiagen DNeasy kit was used to extract genomic DNA from unsorted PBMCs and from the negatively selected CD4+ and CD8+ fractions. Using primers that anneal to V and J segments, immunoSEQ multiplex PCR amplified the TCR beta CDR3 regions. A synthetic immune receptor repertoire was used to minimize amplification bias, and remaining bias was computationally removed after sequencing. The original pipeline was this. Custom Python scripts were used to quantify repertoire diversity as the Shannon entropy index. Unsorted, CD4+ and CD8+ repertoires were analyzed separately, except for combined analyses in which CD4+ and CD8+ sequences were merged in silico. A clone counted as expanded when the clone's frequency after treatment rose at least 2-fold relative to C1D1, and clones undetected at baseline were given a pseudocount of 0.5. Singleton clones were defined as clones with 0 or 1 copy at C1D1, and non-singleton clones were defined as clones with 2 or more copies. By matching protein sequences in sorted samples from the same patient, clones expanded in unsorted samples were annotated as CD4+, CD8+ or unknown. Diversity changes from C1D1 to C4D1 were tested in paired samples using Wilcoxon tests. In TCRdb, the immuneACCESS table is reduced to in-frame sequences with V and J assigned. These tables do not hold every clone; where another copy was compared, an unresolved V gene accounts for under half, and the others remain unexplained. The DNA gave D and trimming, while V, J and clone size come from that table. The sample table holds roughly 40,000 clones, of which about nine tenths were seen once. The ten largest clones take up around 9% of the sample.

V was cut back by 1 base and J by 9 bases, leaving a gap of 20 bases between them. The CDR3 runs 16 amino acids, cysteine and phenylalanine included. CDR3 DNA only is kept here, 48 bases in frame from base 1. In the germline V gene, CDR1 corresponds to SGDLS and CDR2 to YYNGEE. Sample time point, as interpreted from the label and publication: cycle 1 day 1 (C1D1), immediately before nivolumab initiation. Relapse after autologous stem cell transplantation had occurred in all trial patients, and cohorts A, B and C were distinguished by prior brentuximab vedotin exposure. A total of approximately 51 patients with relapsed/refractory classical Hodgkin lymphoma made up the trial cohort, and each patient's best overall response was complete response, partial response or progressive disease. In the multi-cohort phase II CheckMate 205 trial, trial patients received single-agent nivolumab. Best overall response was determined by an independent review committee according to the 2007 International Working Group response criteria. Trial PBMCs were collected just before the start of nivolumab (C1D1) and during therapy at cycle 2 day 1 and cycle 4 day 1. Peripheral blood was collected in 8 mL Vacutainer Cell Preparation Tubes, from which PBMCs were isolated by centrifugation and then cryopreserved.

This clone has just one count. Its antigen remains unidentified. No clone much larger than this one lies a single base away; base qualities are absent. The chain was built from TRBV9 and TRBJ2-1; the D gene is perhaps TRBD2, on 6 matching bases. Sequencing used peripheral blood mononuclear cells (PBMCs), obtained at baseline. This receptor was obtained from a human donor with classical Hodgkin lymphoma. The CDR3 region: CASSVPRETSHVEQFF. The nucleotide sequence is TGTGCCAGCAGCGTACCCCGGGAGACTAGTCACGTTGAGCAGTTCTTC.